What follows are 6 T cell receptor beta chains derived from one specimen sequenced in a study of cytomegalovirus exposure and HLA in healthy donors. The PCR was carried out with 60 Vbeta primers and 13 Jbeta primers. Data came from immunoSEQ multiplex PCR; TCRdb stores just in-frame clones and leaves some out. Of around 140,000 clones in the sample, roughly three quarters were seen once. Sequencing was performed on PBMCs. The receptors were sampled from a male donor in good health and CMV-seronegative.

The chain joins TRBV27 to TRBJ1-1; TRBD1 matches at 10 bases. Germline-derived CDR1 and CDR2 are MNHEY and SMNVEV (reference sequence). With 2 bases clipped from V and 6 bases from J, the junction kept 3 bases outside the gene matches. The CDR3 runs to 14 residues. CDR3 coding DNA: TGTGCCAGCAGTTTAGAGACAGGGGGCCCTGAAGCTTTCTTT. Its translation is CASSLETGGPEAFF.

This clone was counted once. The V gene is TRBV10-3, the J gene TRBJ1-2, with D possibly TRBD1 on 6 matching bases. CDR1 is ENHRY, CDR2 SYGVKD, per germline. V gave up 2 bases and J gave up 2 bases, with 6 bases separating them. This CDR3 region has 13 residues. CDR3 sequence: CAISETGNYGYTF. The CDR3 coding sequence is TGTGCCATCAGTGAGACAGGGAACTATGGCTACACCTTC.

The V call is TRBV2, the J call TRBJ1-4; 7 bases are shared with TRBD1. The germline CDR1 and CDR2 sequences are SNHLY and FYNNEI. V trimming: 3 bases; J trimming: 10 bases; junction bases outside the gene matches: 11. The CDR3 has 15 residues. CDR3 protein: CASSDLGGRGGKLFF. Written as DNA, the CDR3 is TGTGCCAGCAGTGATTTAGGGGGCCGAGGGGGAAAACTGTTTTTT.

This clone was found once. Other DNA sequences in this sample translate to the same CDR3. The V call is TRBV2, the J call TRBJ2-3; no clear D gene. Trimming took off 5 bases at V and 2 bases at J, with 5 bases between the two ends. The CDR3 consists of 12 residues. Germline V gives CDR1 SNHLY, CDR2 FYNNEI. CDR3 nucleotides: TGTGCCAGCAGTCCCTCCACAGATACGCAGTATTTT. It encodes CASSPSTDTQYF.

This clone showed up just a few times. The gene calls are TRBV5-6 and TRBJ2-7, with D maybe TRBD2 (6 bases). Germline V CDR1 and CDR2: SGHDT, YYEEEE. The CDR3 totals 15 residues. The germline V and J ends were trimmed by 5 bases and 0 bases, with 15 bases remaining between them. This CDR3 reads CASSMSGFSSYEQYF. As DNA, the CDR3 is TGTGCCAGCAGTATGAGCGGGTTCAGCTCCTACGAGCAGTACTTC.

The V and J genes are TRBV19 and TRBJ2-2, with D perhaps matching TRBD1 (5 bases). This CDR3 spans 14 amino acids. Deletions cut 3 bases from V and 3 bases from J, with 8 bases between. CDR1 LNHDA and CDR2 SQIVND come from the germline V gene (reference sequence). CDR3: CASSMARDTGELFF. DNA for the CDR3: TGTGCCAGTAGTATGGCCAGGGACACCGGGGAGCTGTTTTTT.